This T cell receptor beta chain was sequenced during a study of blood T cell repertoires in COVID-19 (dated by TCRdb to 2018 to 2021). In the study overall: Samples covering the acute and convalescent phases of COVID-19 were provided by collaborators in the United States, Italy and Spain. The material from the prospective study consisted of cDNA or gDNA derived from T cells, B-cell-depleted T cells, or PBMCs. Subjects who had been exposed to COVID-19, were actively infected with it, or had recovered from it provided the deeply sampled blood TCRbeta repertoires that made up the dataset. The repertoires were released in a freely available public database intended as a resource for research on the immune response to SARS-CoV-2. Samples came from the ongoing ImmuneRACE study (first 160 participants) plus 1,254 subjects from 6 global collaborators. Nearly every sample came with metadata listing a de-identified subject ID, COVID-19 status, age in years and sex. HLA class I and class II types, where available, came from metadata supplied by the sample provider rather than from assay-based typing. Results and caveats for the whole study, not just this receptor: The amount of clinical and demographic metadata varied by source and participant and was provided uncurated.

TCRbeta CDR3 regions were amplified from genomic DNA by means of the immunoSEQ Assay, a bias-controlled multiplex PCR. Under the source paper's analysis protocol: Within the assay, amplification of reference gene primers was used to estimate how many nucleated cells each sample contained. To quantify the absolute abundance of each unique TCRbeta CDR3 rearrangement, sequence reads were collapsed and filtered. For each sample, productive Simpson clonality was calculated as the square root of Simpson's diversity index across productive rearrangements. What TCRdb holds here is the immuneACCESS table cut down to in-frame rearrangements. Part of the clones is not present; checked against another copy, under half of the missing clones reflect an unresolved V gene, and the others are unexplained. The DNA gave D and trimming, while V, J and clone size come from that table. In all, the sample holds under 300,000 clones, and more than 70% of those were seen once. Clones ranked in the top ten supply about 2.1% of the sample.

Another Seattle source contributed samples from volunteer blood donors who had recovered from COVID-19. Whole blood was collected in K2EDTA tubes by collaborating institutions according to the institutions' own protocols. For TCRbeta analysis, collaborators shipped samples as frozen whole blood, isolated PBMCs, or DNA extracted from either of those sample types. At the junction V is shortened by 3 bases and J by 10 bases, with 14 bases in between. The CDR3 measures 13 amino acids from cysteine to phenylalanine. The DNA shown is the 39-base CDR3, in frame from base 1. The CDR1 and CDR2 encoded by the germline V gene are SGHAT and FQNNGV. Concerning this clone: No cognate antigen has been identified for it. The record has no base qualities; no much larger clone is one base away.

The TCR originated in a woman aged 40 to 50 who had recovered from COVID-19. The sequenced sample was peripheral blood. Rearrangement joined TRBV11-2 to TRBJ2-3; the D region possibly corresponds to TRBD1 (5 bases align). The nucleotide sequence is given as TGTGCCAGCAGCTTGGAAACAGGCCTAGCGCAGTATTTT. Translated, this gives CASSLETGLAQYF.